The next 29 T cell receptor beta chains were all read from a single sample in a study of T cells in Graves' hyperthyroidism and ophthalmopathy. Authors of the study amplified TCR beta CDR3 regions from RNA transcripts. Initially, a first-round RT-PCR of the TCR CDR3 employed the HTBI primer set. TCRdb reprocessed the multiplex PCR reads via MiXCR and lists one record per CDR3 protein. The sample consists of around 440,000 distinct CDR3 sequences, about 15% of them appearing once. The sequenced material came from blood. The receptors come from a woman aged 18 to 35 with Graves' hyperthyroidism.

In the case of this clonotype: One end of the junction does not line up with germline, which may come from a read error. The rearrangement uses TRBV7-3 and TRBJ2-1; 13 bases match TRBD2. Germline CDR1 SGHTA, CDR2 FQGTGA. The CDR3 has 18 residues. CDR3 in amino acids: CASSLTGLAGPSYNEQFF. CDR3 bases: TGTGCCAGCAGCCTAACGGGACTAGCGGGGCCCTCCTACAATGAGCAGTTCTTC.

In its sample, this clonotype was seen many times. The V and J genes are TRBV29-1 and TRBJ2-1; D could derive from TRBD1 or TRBD2 (5 bases each). CDR1 is SQVTM, CDR2 ANQGSEA, per germline. The V and J ends lost 1 base and 6 bases respectively, with 10 bases between them. The CDR3 has 13 amino acids. CDR3 residues: CSVEARGLNEQFF. The CDR3 DNA follows: TGCAGCGTTGAAGCCCGGGGCCTCAATGAGCAGTTCTTC.

In its sample, this clonotype was seen a few times. The chain joins TRBV6-1 to TRBJ1-6, with a possible D match to TRBD1 (5 bases). Germline CDR1 reads MNHNS; CDR2 reads SASEGT. CDR3 length: 15 residues. The germline V and J ends were trimmed by 7 bases and 9 bases, with 19 bases remaining between them. In DNA, the CDR3 is TGTGCCAGCACCTACAGCGGGGGGAGTAGTTCACCCCTCCACTTT. The encoded protein is CASTYSGGSSSPLHF.

This clonotype was observed a handful of times. The chain recombines TRBV5-1 with TRBJ2-1; D might be TRBD2 (5 bases). The CDR3 loop spans 18 amino acids. CDR1 and CDR2 (germline): SGHRS, YFSETQ. V was clipped by 0 bases and J by 7 bases, with 23 bases between them. The CDR3: CASSLGLGLAVAQNEQFF. CDR3 nucleotides: TGCGCCAGCAGCTTGGGTCTTGGGCTAGCAGTCGCCCAAAATGAGCAGTTCTTC. The complete variable domain, with remaining parts taken from reference TRBV5-1 and TRBJ2-1, reads KAGVTQTPRYLIKTRGQQVTLSCSPISGHRSVSWYQQTPGQGLQFLFEYFSETQRNKGNFPGRFSGRQFSNSRSEMNVSTLELGDSALYLCASSLGLGLAVAQNEQFFGPGTRLTVL.

Here the CDR3 reads CASSQLWTGRDEQFF. CDR3 bases: TGTGCCAGCAGCCAACTTTGGACTGGCCGCGATGAGCAGTTCTTC. The chain combines TRBV4-2 with TRBJ2-1, with D maybe TRBD2 (5 bases). V lost 2 bases, J lost 8 bases, and 16 bases lay in between. This CDR3 is 15 amino acids long. Germline CDR1 is LGHNA and CDR2 is YNFKEQ.

This chain connects TRBV27 to TRBJ2-7, with TRBD2 identical over 13 bases. This CDR3 region has 14 residues. From germline, CDR1 is MNHEY and CDR2 SMNVEV (reference sequence). J was trimmed by 5 bases and V by 5 bases; bases with no gene match: 3. CDR3 nucleotide sequence: TGTGCCAGCAGTCCGGGACTAGCGGGAAACGAGCAGTACTTC. This translates into CASSPGLAGNEQYF.

The chain employs TRBV29-1 and TRBJ1-5; D is undetermined. This CDR3 spans 13 amino acids. V was clipped by 4 bases and J by 3 bases, with 10 bases between them. From germline, CDR1 is SQVTM and CDR2 ANQGSEA. CDR3 bases: TGCAGCGTTGTCCCGGGCCCCAATCAGCCCCAGCATTTT. Protein product: CSVVPGPNQPQHF.

The chain joins TRBV25-1 to TRBJ2-7; 8 nucleotides agree with TRBD1. Germline trimming cut 4 bases from V and 2 bases from J; bases unmatched to any gene: 13. CDR1 MGHDK and CDR2 SYGVNS come from the germline V gene. CDR3 length equals 17 residues. DNA of the CDR3: TGTGCCAGCAGTGTCCAAATTCTACAGGGGGGCCCCTACGAGCAGTACTTC. It translates to CASSVQILQGGPYEQYF.

This chain links TRBV6-4 with TRBJ2-3; 10 positions agree with TRBD1. The germline V gene encodes CDR1 MRHNA and CDR2 SNTAGT. V was pared by 0 bases and J by 6 bases, with 3 bases of the junction left unmatched. The CDR3 length is 15 residues. The CDR3 nucleotides are TGTGCCAGCAGTGACTCTTTGGACAGGGGGGATACGCAGTATTTT. As protein: CASSDSLDRGDTQYF.

This clonotype was seen a few times. The chain carries TRBV29-1 and TRBJ2-1, with no clear D. V lost 4 bases and J lost 0, with 16 bases in between. Germline CDR1 and CDR2: SQVTM and ANQGSEA. The CDR3 is made up of 16 amino acids. As DNA, the CDR3 is TGCAGCGTTGTTTCCCCAGGCAAGAGCTCCTACAATGAGCAGTTCTTC. This codes for CSVVSPGKSSYNEQFF.

On this clonotype itself: The junction differs from germline at one of its ends, possibly a read error. This chain links TRBV5-1 with TRBJ1-2; D is unresolved. The CDR3 contains 13 residues. CDR1 and CDR2 from the germline V gene are SGHRS and YFSETQ. In DNA form, the CDR3 reads TGCGCCGGCAGCTTGGCCAAATACTATGGCTACACCTTC. Its translation is CAGSLAKYYGYTF.

The gene calls are TRBV20-1 and TRBJ1-5; TRBD1 matches 7 bases. V was pared by 3 bases and J by 7 bases, with 6 bases of the junction left unmatched. Germline CDR1 and CDR2: DFQATT and SNEGSKA (reference sequence). This CDR3 is 13 amino acids long. This CDR3 reads CSASAGQRQPQHF. CDR3 nucleotide sequence: TGCAGTGCTAGTGCGGGACAGAGGCAGCCCCAGCATTTT.

This chain links TRBV27 with TRBJ2-2; maybe TRBD1 (5 bases). Trimming took 7 bases from V and 6 from J, leaving 12 bases between them. Germline CDR1 MNHEY, CDR2 SMNVEV (reference sequence). This CDR3 is 13 amino acids long. CDR3 sequence: CASNSGRAGELFF. The CDR3 nucleotides read TGTGCCAGCAACTCAGGGCGAGCCGGGGAGCTGTTTTTT.

The gene calls are TRBV19 and TRBJ2-1; perhaps TRBD1 as D (5 bases). CDR3 length: 15 amino acids. From germline, CDR1 is LNHDA and CDR2 SQIVND (reference sequence). Trimming stripped 5 bases from V and 3 bases from J, with 14 bases between. The DNA for the CDR3 is TGTGCCAGTAGTTATGACAACCAGGGCTACAATGAGCAGTTCTTC. The encoded protein is CASSYDNQGYNEQFF.

This clonotype was found many times. The chain is built from TRBV20-1 and TRBJ1-1; D is perhaps TRBD1 (5 bases). Germline-derived CDR1 and CDR2 are DFQATT and SNEGSKA (reference sequence). This CDR3 is 15 amino acids long. V shed 6 bases and J shed 0 bases, with 17 bases lying between them. The CDR3 reads CSARTPRGMNTEAFF. CDR3 bases: TGCAGTGCCCGGACCCCGAGGGGAATGAACACTGAAGCTTTCTTT.

This clonotype has only a few counts. This sequence joins TRBV29-1 and TRBJ1-2; TRBD1 is a possible D gene (5 bases). V was trimmed by 4 bases and J by 4 bases, leaving 10 bases between them. CDR1 SQVTM and CDR2 ANQGSEA come from the germline V gene. The CDR3 spans 12 residues. CDR3 in amino acids: CSVASGSYGYTF. CDR3 coding DNA: TGCAGCGTTGCATCAGGGAGCTATGGCTACACCTTC. Full variable domain (outside the CDR3, taken from reference TRBV29-1 and TRBJ1-2): SAVISQKPSRDICQRGTSLTIQCQVDSQVTMMFWYRQQPGQSLTLIATANQGSEATYESGFVIDKFPISRPNLTFSTLTVSNMSPEDSSIYLCSVASGSYGYTFGSGTRLTVV.

This clonotype was seen a handful of times. This chain connects TRBV20-1 to TRBJ2-2; 12 bases are shared with TRBD2. There are 19 residues in the CDR3. V lost 0 bases to trimming and J lost 6 bases; unmatched junction nucleotides: 14. Germline CDR1 and CDR2: DFQATT and SNEGSKA (reference sequence). This chain's CDR3 is CSARDWGLAGGGLAGELFF. The CDR3 bases are TGCAGTGCTAGAGATTGGGGGCTAGCGGGAGGGGGCCTTGCCGGGGAGCTGTTTTTT.

V usage is TRBV5-1 and J usage is TRBJ2-2, with D maybe TRBD1 (6 bases). This CDR3 has 17 amino acids. Germline assignment: CDR1 SGHRS and CDR2 YFSETQ. The V gene lost 4 bases and the J gene lost 7 bases, with 23 bases spanning the gap. The CDR3 sequence is CASSPVAPVARGGELFF. The CDR3 bases are TGCGCCAGCAGCCCCGTCGCCCCGGTGGCCAGGGGCGGGGAGCTGTTTTTT. Full variable domain (missing parts from reference TRBV5-1 and TRBJ2-2): KAGVTQTPRYLIKTRGQQVTLSCSPISGHRSVSWYQQTPGQGLQFLFEYFSETQRNKGNFPGRFSGRQFSNSRSEMNVSTLELGDSALYLCASSPVAPVARGGELFFGEGSRLTVL.

The chain joins TRBV2 to TRBJ2-4; D possibly corresponds to TRBD2 (7 bases). Germline-derived CDR1 and CDR2 are SNHLY and FYNNEI. The CDR3 sequence is 14 residues long. Trimming shortened V by 1 base and J by 4 bases, and 8 bases separated the two germline ends. Written as DNA, the CDR3 is TGTGCCAGCAGTGAAGAGGGGGGGAAAAACATTCAGTACTTC. Its translation: CASSEEGGKNIQYF. Full variable domain (remainder filled in from reference TRBV2 and TRBJ2-4): EPEVTQTPSHQVTQMGQEVILRCVPISNHLYFYWYRQILGQKVEFLVSFYNNEISEKSEIFDDQFSVERPDGSNFTLKIRSTKLEDSAMYFCASSEEGGKNIQYFGAGTRLSVL.

This clonotype was seen a handful of times. This chain uses TRBV27 with TRBJ1-4; no definite D call. Per the germline V gene, CDR1 is MNHEY and CDR2 is SMNVEV (reference sequence). The CDR3 has 16 residues. The V end was cut by 4 bases, the J end by 2 bases, with 14 bases between. The CDR3 region has the DNA TGTGCCAGCAGTTCGGACCTCATCAGTACTAATGAAAAACTGTTTTTT. Translated: CASSSDLISTNEKLFF. Complete variable domain (other parts from reference TRBV27 and TRBJ1-4): EAQVTQNPRYLITVTGKKLTVTCSQNMNHEYMSWYRQDPGLGLRQIYYSMNVEVTDKGDVPEGYKVSRKEKRNFPLILESPSPNQTSLYFCASSSDLISTNEKLFFGSGTQLSVL.

The chain has TRBV19 and TRBJ1-1; D uncertain. CDR3 length equals 13 residues. The germline CDR1 and CDR2 sequences are LNHDA and SQIVND (reference sequence). The V and J ends lost 3 bases and 1 base respectively, with 6 bases between them. The CDR3 spells CASSIEGNTEAFF. The CDR3 DNA follows: TGTGCCAGTAGTATCGAGGGGAACACTGAAGCTTTCTTT.

This rearrangement joins TRBV4-1 to TRBJ2-7; 7 nucleotides align to TRBD1. The V and J ends lost 4 bases and 5 bases, in that order; junction bases with no gene match: 11. The CDR3 sequence is 15 residues long. CDR1 is MGHRA and CDR2 is YSYEKL in the germline V gene. For the CDR3, the DNA is TGCGCCAGCAGCCCCGGTGACCCAGGGGGACACGAGCAGTACTTC. Translating it yields CASSPGDPGGHEQYF.

This clonotype has at least ten counts. The chain combines TRBV6-1 with TRBJ2-1; 7 nucleotides match TRBD2. The trim removed 8 bases at V and 8 bases at J, leaving 12 bases unmatched. Germline CDR1 is MNHNS and CDR2 is SASEGT. The CDR3 covers 14 residues. The CDR3 coding sequence is TGTGCCAGCCGCGCGGGAGAAGGGTGGTATGAGCAGTTCTTC. Encoded protein: CASRAGEGWYEQFF.

This clonotype was counted only a few times. The chain links TRBV12-3 or TRBV12-4 to TRBJ2-5; D ambiguous. This CDR3 spans 13 amino acids. The V and J ends lost 2 bases and 6 bases respectively, with 10 bases between them. The CDR3 DNA follows: TGTGCCAGCAGTTTAATGAGAGCGCAGACCCAGTACTTC. This translates into CASSLMRAQTQYF.

This clonotype was seen a handful of times. A much larger clonotype is one base distant, so this may be a read error. The genes are TRBV28 and TRBJ2-2; tentatively, D is TRBD2 (5 bases). The CDR3 length is 15 residues. CDR1 MDHEN and CDR2 SYDVKM come from the germline V gene. CDR3 amino acids: CASSLSSSTTGEPFF. In DNA form, the CDR3 reads TGTGCCAGCAGTTTATCGTCTAGCACTACCGGGGAGCCGTTTTTT.

The V and J genes are TRBV5-1 and TRBJ2-1; D unresolved. The V end lost 0 bases, the J end lost 7 bases, and 5 bases lay between the germline ends. Germline V gene sequence: CDR1 SGHRS, CDR2 YFSETQ. The CDR3 is made up of 12 amino acids. The CDR3 bases are TGCGCCAGCAGCTTGGCCTTAAATGAGCAGTTCTTC. Protein product: CASSLALNEQFF. The variable domain in full, with the rest retrieved from reference TRBV5-1 and TRBJ2-1, is KAGVTQTPRYLIKTRGQQVTLSCSPISGHRSVSWYQQTPGQGLQFLFEYFSETQRNKGNFPGRFSGRQFSNSRSEMNVSTLELGDSALYLCASSLALNEQFFGPGTRLTVL.

This clonotype was counted only a few times. The chain links TRBV6-1 to TRBJ1-6; D unclear. V lost 6 bases to trimming and J lost 6 bases, with 9 bases between them. CDR1 and CDR2 (germline): MNHNS, SASEGT. The CDR3 contains 13 residues. The DNA for the CDR3 is TGTGCCAGCAGACCCAACCGTAATTCACCCCTCCACTTT. This translates into CASRPNRNSPLHF.

This clonotype was detected many times. The chain uses TRBV7-9 and TRBJ1-2, with 7 bases fitting TRBD1. This CDR3 spans 14 amino acids. J lost 8 bases, V lost 1 base, and 7 bases had no gene match. CDR1 is SEHNR, CDR2 FQNEAQ, per germline (reference sequence). The CDR3 DNA reads as TGTGCCAGCAGCTTAGTGGGACAGACACAAGGCTACACCTTC. This translates into CASSLVGQTQGYTF.

V gene TRBV9 combines with J gene TRBJ1-1; no clear D gene. In germline, CDR1 is SGDLS, CDR2 YYNGEE. The CDR3 has 13 amino acids. V was pared by 3 bases and J by 5 bases, with 11 bases between. The CDR3 DNA follows: TGTGCCAGCAGCGCTGACTGGCAAACTGAAGCTTTCTTT. Protein product: CASSADWQTEAFF. The whole variable domain, remainder taken from reference TRBV9 and TRBJ1-1, is DSGVTQTPKHLITATGQRVTLRCSPRSGDLSVYWYQQSLDQGLQFLIQYYNGEERAKGNILERFSAQQFPDLHSELNLSSLELGDSALYFCASSADWQTEAFFGQGTRLTVV.